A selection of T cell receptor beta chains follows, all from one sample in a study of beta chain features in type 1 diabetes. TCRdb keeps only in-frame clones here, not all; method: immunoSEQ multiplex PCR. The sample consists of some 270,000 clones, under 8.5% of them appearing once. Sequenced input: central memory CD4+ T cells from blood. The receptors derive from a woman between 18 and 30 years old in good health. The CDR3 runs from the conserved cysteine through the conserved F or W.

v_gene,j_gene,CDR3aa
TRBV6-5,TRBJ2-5,CASSWPKETQYF
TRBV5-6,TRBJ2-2,CASSSPRDTGELFF
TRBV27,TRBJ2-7,CASSLATGRTYEQYF
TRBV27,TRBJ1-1,CASRAWDRENTEAFF
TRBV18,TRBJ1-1,CASSLQPRNTEAFF
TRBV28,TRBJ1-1,CASSSARGSSWTEAFF
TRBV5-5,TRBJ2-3,CASSLRGDRSTDTQYF
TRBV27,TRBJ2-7,CASSPWGRDRSSYEQYF
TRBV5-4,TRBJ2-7,CASSRRFTYEQYF
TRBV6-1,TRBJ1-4,CASSVNRDLYEKLFF
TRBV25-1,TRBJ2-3,CASSELQASTDTQYF
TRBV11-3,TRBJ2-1,CASSSRGWDNEQFF
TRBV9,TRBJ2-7,CASGQTSWGYEQYF
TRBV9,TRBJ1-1,CASSVGGLPEAFF
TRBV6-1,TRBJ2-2,CASGRDRNTGELFF
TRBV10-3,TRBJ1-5,CAVTPAPNQPQHF
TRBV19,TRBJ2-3,CAGRTAGTDTQYF
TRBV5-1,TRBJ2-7,CASYQDEYEQYF
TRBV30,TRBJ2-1,CAWSVQVNNEQFF
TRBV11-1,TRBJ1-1,CASSTPNVATEAFF
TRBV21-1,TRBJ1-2,CASSNSRDRGYTF
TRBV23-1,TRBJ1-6,CASRTPLGGRCSYNSPLHF